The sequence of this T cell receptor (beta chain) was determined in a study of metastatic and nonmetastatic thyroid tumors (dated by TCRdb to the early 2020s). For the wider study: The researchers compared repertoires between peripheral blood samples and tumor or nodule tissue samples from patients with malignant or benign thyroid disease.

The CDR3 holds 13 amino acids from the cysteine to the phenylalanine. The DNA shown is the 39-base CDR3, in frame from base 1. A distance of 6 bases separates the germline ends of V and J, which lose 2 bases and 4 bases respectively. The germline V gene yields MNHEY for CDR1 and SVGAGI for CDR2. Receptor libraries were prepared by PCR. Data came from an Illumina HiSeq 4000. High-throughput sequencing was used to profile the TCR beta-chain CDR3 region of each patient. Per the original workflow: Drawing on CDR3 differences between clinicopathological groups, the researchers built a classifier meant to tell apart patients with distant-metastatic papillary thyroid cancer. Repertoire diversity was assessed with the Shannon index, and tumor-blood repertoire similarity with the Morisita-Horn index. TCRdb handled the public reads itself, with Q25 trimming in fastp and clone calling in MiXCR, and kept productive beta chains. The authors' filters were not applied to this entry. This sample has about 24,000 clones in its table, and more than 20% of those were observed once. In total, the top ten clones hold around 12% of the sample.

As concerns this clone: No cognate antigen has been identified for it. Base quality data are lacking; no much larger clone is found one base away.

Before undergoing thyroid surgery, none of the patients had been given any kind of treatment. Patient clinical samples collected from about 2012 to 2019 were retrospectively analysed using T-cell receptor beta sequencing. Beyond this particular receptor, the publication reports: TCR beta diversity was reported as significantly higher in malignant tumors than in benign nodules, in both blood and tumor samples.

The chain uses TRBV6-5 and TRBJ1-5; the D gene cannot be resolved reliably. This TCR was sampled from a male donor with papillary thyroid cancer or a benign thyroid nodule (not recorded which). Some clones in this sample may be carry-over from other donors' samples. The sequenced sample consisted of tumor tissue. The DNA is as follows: TGTGCCAGCAGTTACCAAATAAATCAGCCCCAGCATTTT. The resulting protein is CASSYQINQPQHF.